The present T cell receptor beta chain was sequenced within a study of post-analysis software for immune sequencing data. Across the whole study: As for disease course, relapsing-remitting, secondary progressive and progressive-relapsing multiple sclerosis were all included. Study conclusions and caveats: Significantly lower normalized Chao1 diversity was seen in multiple sclerosis patients than in controls. Patients had higher frequencies than controls of about five TRBV segments, including TRBV5-6, TRBV5-1 and TRBV20-1. Batch-matched samples strongly co-clustered by F measure.

This CDR3 is 15 amino acids long. The V segment lost 8 bases and the J segment 6 bases; nucleotides outside the gene matches: 12. The germline gives CDR1 SNHLY, CDR2 FYNNEI. Regarding this clonotype: The antigen remains unidentified.

Unique molecular identifiers tagged the TCR beta cDNA libraries. Yield was around 500,000 cDNA molecules from approximately 0.91 to 9.4 million T cells. TCRdb itself ran the PCR reads through MiXCR, one entry per CDR3 protein. Of some 890,000 distinct CDR3 sequences in the sample, under 70% are singletons; the top ten hold over 4%. The sequenced sample consisted of blood. The chain employs TRBV2 and TRBJ2-7, with 11 bases matching TRBD1. The sequence derives from a girl aged 10 to 17 with multiple sclerosis. The CDR3 here is CASAFWGTGGGEQYF. The CDR3 bases are TGTGCCAGCGCCTTCTGGGGGACAGGGGGAGGCGAGCAGTACTTC. Based on the CDR3 plus reference TRBV2 and TRBJ2-7, the full variable domain is EPEVTQTPSHQVTQMGQEVILRCVPISNHLYFYWYRQILGQKVEFLVSFYNNEISEKSEIFDDQFSVERPDGSNFTLKIRSTKLEDSAMYFCASAFWGTGGGEQYFGPGTRLTVT.